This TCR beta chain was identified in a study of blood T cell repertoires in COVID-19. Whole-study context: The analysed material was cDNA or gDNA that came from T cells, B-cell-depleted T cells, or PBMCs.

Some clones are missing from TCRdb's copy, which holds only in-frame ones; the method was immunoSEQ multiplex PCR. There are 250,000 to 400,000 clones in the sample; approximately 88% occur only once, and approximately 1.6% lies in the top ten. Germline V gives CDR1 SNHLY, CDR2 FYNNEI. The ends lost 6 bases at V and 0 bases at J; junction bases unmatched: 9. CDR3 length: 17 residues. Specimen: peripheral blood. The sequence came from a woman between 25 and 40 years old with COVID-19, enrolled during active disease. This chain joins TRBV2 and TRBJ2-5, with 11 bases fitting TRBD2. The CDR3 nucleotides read TGTGCCAGCAGCGACCCTACTAGCGGGGGAAACCAAGAGACCCAGTACTTC. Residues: CASSDPTSGGNQETQYF.